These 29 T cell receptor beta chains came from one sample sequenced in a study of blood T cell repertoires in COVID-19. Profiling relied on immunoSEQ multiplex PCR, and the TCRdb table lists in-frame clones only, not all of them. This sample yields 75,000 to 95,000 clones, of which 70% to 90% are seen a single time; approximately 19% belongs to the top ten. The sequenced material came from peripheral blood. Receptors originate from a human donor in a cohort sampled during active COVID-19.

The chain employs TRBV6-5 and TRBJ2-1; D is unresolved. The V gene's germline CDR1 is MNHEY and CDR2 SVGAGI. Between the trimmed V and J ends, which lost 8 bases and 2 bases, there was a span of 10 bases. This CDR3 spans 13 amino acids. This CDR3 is CASGAPPYNEQFF. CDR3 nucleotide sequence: TGTGCCAGCGGAGCTCCCCCCTACAATGAGCAGTTCTTC.

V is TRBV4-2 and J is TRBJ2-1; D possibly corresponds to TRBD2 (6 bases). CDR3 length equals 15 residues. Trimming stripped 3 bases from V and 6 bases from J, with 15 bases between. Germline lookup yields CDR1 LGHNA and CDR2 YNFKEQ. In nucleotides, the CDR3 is TGTGCCAGCAGCCAGCGGGGCGGGACTTTCAATGAGCAGTTCTTC. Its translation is CASSQRGGTFNEQFF.

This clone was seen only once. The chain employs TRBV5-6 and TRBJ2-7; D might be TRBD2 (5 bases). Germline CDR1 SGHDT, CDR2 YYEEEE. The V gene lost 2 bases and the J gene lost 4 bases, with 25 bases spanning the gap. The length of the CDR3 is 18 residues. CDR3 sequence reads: CASSLSSGRPGGGYEQYF. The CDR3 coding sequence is TGTGCCAGCAGCTTATCAAGCGGTCGTCCGGGCGGAGGATACGAGCAGTACTTC.

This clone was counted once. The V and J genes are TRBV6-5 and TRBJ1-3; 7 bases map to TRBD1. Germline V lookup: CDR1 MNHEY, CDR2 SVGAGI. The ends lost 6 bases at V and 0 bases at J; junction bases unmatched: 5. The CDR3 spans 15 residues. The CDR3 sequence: CASRGTASSGNTIYF. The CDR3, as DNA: TGTGCCAGCAGAGGGACAGCCAGCTCTGGAAACACCATATATTTT.

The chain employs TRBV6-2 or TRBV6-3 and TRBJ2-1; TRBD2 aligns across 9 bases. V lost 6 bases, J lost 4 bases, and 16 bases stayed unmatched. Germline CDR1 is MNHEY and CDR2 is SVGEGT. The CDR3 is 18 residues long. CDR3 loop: CASRPPLAGPPDYNEQFF. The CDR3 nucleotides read TGTGCCAGCAGACCTCCCCTAGCGGGGCCCCCGGATTACAATGAGCAGTTCTTC.

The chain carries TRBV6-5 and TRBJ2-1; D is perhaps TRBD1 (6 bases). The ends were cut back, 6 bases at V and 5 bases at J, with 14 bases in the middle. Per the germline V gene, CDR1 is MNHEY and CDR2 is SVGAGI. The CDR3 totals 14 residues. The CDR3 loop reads CASRQGRYDNEQFF. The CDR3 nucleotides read TGTGCCAGCAGGCAGGGGCGTTACGACAATGAGCAGTTCTTC.

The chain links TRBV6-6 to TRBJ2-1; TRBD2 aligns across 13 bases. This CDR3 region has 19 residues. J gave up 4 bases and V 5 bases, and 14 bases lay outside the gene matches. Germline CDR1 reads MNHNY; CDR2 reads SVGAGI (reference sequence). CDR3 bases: TGTGCCAGCAGTCACGGACTAGCGGGAGTTTCCCTCCCATACAATGAGCAGTTCTTC. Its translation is CASSHGLAGVSLPYNEQFF.

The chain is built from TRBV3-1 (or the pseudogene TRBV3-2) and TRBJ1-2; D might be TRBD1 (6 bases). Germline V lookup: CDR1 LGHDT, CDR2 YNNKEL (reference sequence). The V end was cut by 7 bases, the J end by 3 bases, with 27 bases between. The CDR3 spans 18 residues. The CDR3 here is CASTPGWAGADIDYGYTF. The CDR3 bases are TGTGCCAGCACCCCGGGTTGGGCAGGGGCGGACATTGACTATGGCTACACCTTC.

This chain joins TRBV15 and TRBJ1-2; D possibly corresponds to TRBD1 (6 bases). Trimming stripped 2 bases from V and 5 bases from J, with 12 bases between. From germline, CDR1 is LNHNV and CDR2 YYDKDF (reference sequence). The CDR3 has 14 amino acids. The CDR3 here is CATSRPTGKYGYTF. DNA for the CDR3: TGTGCCACCAGCAGACCCACAGGGAAATATGGCTACACCTTC.

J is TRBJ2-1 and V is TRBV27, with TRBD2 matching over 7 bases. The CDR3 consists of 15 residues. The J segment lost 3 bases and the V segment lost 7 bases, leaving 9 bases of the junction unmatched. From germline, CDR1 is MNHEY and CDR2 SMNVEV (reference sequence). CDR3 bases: TGTGCCAGCAACCCCCCGGGACTAAACTACAATGAGCAGTTCTTC. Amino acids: CASNPPGLNYNEQFF.

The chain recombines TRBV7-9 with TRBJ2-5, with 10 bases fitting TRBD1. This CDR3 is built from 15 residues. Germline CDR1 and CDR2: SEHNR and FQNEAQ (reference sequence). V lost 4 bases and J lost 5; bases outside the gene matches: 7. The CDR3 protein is CASSSDRGLVETQYF. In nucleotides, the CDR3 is TGTGCCAGCAGCTCCGACAGGGGGCTGGTCGAGACCCAGTACTTC.

In DNA form, the CDR3 reads TGCGCCAGCAGCCAAGAGGTACAGGGCAGGGGAAAACTGTTTTTT. Protein sequence: CASSQEVQGRGKLFF. The chain is built from TRBV4-1 and TRBJ1-4, with D possibly TRBD1 on 6 matching bases. Trimming left V 0 bases short and J 10 bases short, with 15 bases between. This CDR3 is 15 amino acids long. The germline V gene has CDR1 MGHRA and CDR2 YSYEKL.

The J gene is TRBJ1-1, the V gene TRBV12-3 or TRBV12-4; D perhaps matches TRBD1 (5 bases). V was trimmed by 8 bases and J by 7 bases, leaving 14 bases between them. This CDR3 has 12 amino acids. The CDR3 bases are TGTGCCAGCCGACAGCAACGACATGAAGCTTTCTTT. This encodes CASRQQRHEAFF.

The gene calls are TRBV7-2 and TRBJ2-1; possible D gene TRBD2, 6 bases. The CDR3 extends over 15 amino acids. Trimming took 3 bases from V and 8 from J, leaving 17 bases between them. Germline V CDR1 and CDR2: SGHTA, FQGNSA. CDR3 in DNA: TGTGCCAGCAGCTTCCCGGCGGGGTCCGGCCATGAGCAGTTCTTC. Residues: CASSFPAGSGHEQFF.

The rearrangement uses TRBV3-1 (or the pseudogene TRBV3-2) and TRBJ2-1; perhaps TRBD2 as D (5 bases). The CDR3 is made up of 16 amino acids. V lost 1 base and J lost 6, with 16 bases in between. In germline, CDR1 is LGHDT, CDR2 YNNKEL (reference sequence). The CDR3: CASSQGGRWLGNEQFF. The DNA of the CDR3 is TGTGCCAGCAGCCAAGGCGGGCGCTGGCTGGGCAATGAGCAGTTCTTC.

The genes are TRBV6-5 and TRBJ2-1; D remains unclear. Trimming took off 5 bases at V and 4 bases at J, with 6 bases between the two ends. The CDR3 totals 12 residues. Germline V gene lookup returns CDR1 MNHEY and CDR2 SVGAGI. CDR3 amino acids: CASSRAYNEQFF. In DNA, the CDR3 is TGTGCCAGCAGTCGAGCTTACAATGAGCAGTTCTTC.

CDR3 residues: CASSFQGSNEQFF. The CDR3 DNA follows: TGCGCCAGCAGCTTCCAGGGTTCCAATGAGCAGTTCTTC. This chain uses TRBV5-1 with TRBJ2-1; D possibly corresponds to TRBD1 (5 bases). The CDR3 runs to 13 residues. Germline values: CDR1 SGHRS, CDR2 YFSETQ. The ends were cut back, 2 bases at V and 6 bases at J, with 9 bases in the middle. The complete variable domain, with remaining parts taken from reference TRBV5-1 and TRBJ2-1, reads KAGVTQTPRYLIKTRGQQVTLSCSPISGHRSVSWYQQTPGQGLQFLFEYFSETQRNKGNFPGRFSGRQFSNSRSEMNVSTLELGDSALYLCASSFQGSNEQFFGPGTRLTVL.

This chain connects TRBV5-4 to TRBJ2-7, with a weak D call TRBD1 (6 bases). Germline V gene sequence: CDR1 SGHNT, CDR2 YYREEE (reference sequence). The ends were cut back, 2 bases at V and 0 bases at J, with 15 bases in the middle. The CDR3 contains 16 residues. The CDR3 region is CASSLAGTTSSYEQYF. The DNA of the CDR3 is TGTGCCAGCAGCTTAGCCGGGACAACGAGCTCCTACGAGCAGTACTTC. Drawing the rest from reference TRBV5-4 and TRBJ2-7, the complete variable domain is ETGVTQSPTHLIKTRGQQVTLRCSSQSGHNTVSWYQQALGQGPQFIFQYYREEENGRGNFPPRFSGLQFPNYSSELNVNALELDDSALYLCASSLAGTTSSYEQYFGPGTRLTVT.

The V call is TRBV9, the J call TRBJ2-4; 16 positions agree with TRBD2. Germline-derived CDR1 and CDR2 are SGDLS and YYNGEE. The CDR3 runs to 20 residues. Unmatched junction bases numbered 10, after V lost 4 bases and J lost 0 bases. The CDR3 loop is CASSSAMGLAGGVAKNIQYF. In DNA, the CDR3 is TGTGCCAGCAGCTCCGCCATGGGACTAGCGGGAGGGGTAGCCAAAAACATTCAGTACTTC.

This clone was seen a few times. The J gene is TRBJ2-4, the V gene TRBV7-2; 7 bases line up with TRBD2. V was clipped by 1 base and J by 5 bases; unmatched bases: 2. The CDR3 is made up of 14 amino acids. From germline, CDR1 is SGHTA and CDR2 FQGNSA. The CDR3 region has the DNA TGTGCCAGCAGCTTAGGGGGAGGGCAAAACATTCAGTACTTC. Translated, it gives CASSLGGGQNIQYF.

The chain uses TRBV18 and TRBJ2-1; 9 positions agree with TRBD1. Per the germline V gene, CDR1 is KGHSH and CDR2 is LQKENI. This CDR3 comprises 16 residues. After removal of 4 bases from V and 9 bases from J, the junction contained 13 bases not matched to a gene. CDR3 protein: CASSRNPPGQGSEQFF. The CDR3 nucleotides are TGTGCCAGCTCACGCAATCCCCCGGGACAGGGTAGTGAGCAGTTCTTC.

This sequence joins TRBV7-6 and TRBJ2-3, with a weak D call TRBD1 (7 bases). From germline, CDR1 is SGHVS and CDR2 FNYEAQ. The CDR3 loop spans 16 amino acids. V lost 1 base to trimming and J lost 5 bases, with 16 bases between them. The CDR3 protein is CASSLEAGGFEDTQYF. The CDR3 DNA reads TGTGCCAGCAGCTTAGAGGCAGGGGGGTTTGAAGATACGCAGTATTTT.

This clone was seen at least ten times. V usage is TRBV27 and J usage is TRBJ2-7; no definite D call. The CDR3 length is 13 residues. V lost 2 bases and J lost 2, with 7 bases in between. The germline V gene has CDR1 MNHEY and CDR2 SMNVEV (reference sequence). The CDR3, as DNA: TGTGCCAGCAGTTTAAGCAGGCCCTACGAGCAGTACTTC. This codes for CASSLSRPYEQYF.

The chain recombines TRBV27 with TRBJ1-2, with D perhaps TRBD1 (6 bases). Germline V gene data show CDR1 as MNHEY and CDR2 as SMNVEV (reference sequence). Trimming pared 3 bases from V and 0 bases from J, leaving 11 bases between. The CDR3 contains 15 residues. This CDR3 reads CASSFGQITNYGYTF. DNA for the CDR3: TGTGCCAGCAGTTTCGGACAGATCACTAACTATGGCTACACCTTC.

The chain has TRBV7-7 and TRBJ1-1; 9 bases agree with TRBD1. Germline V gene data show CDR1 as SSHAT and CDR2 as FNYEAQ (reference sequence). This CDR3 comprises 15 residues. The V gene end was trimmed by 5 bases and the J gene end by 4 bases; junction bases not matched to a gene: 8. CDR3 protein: CASSPPQTGGTEAFF. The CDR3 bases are TGTGCCAGCAGCCCTCCCCAGACAGGGGGCACTGAAGCTTTCTTT. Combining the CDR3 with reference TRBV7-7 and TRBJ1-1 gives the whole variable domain GAGVSQSPRYKVTKRGQDVTLRCDPISSHATLYWYQQALGQGPEFLTYFNYEAQPDKSGLPSDRFSAERPEGSISTLTIQRTEQRDSAMYRCASSPPQTGGTEAFFGQGTRLTVV.

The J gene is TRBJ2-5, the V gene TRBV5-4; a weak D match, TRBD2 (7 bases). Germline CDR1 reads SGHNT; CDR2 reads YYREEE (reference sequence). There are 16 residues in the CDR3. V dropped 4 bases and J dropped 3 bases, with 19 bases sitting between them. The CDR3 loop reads CASSPVRGAVEETQYF. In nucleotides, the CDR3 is TGTGCCAGCAGCCCCGTCCGGGGGGCCGTAGAAGAGACCCAGTACTTC. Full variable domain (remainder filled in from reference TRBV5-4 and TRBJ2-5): ETGVTQSPTHLIKTRGQQVTLRCSSQSGHNTVSWYQQALGQGPQFIFQYYREEENGRGNFPPRFSGLQFPNYSSELNVNALELDDSALYLCASSPVRGAVEETQYFGPGTRLLVL.

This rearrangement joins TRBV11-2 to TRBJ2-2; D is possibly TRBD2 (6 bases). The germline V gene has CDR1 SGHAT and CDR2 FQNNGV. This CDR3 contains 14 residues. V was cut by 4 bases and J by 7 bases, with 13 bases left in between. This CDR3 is CASSSRGAYGELFF. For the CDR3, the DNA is TGTGCCAGCAGCTCCCGCGGGGCGTACGGGGAGCTGTTTTTT.

The CDR3 DNA reads as TGTGCCAGCAGCCTATTGACAGCAAACACCATATATTTT. Protein product: CASSLLTANTIYF. The J gene is TRBJ1-3, the V gene TRBV11-2, with TRBD1 as a possible D gene (5 bases). CDR1 is SGHAT, CDR2 FQNNGV, per germline. Trimming pared 5 bases from V and 6 bases from J, leaving 11 bases between. This CDR3 comprises 13 residues.

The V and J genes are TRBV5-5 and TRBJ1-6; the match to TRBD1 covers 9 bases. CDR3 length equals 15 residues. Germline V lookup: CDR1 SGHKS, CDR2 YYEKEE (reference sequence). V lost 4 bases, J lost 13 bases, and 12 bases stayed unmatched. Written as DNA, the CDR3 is TGTGCCAGCAGCCTCACCGGGACAGGGTTGAATCCCCTCCACTTT. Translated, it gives CASSLTGTGLNPLHF.